Sequencing of this TCR beta chain was carried out in a study of blood T cell repertoires in COVID-19. The wider study: T cells, B-cell-depleted T cells, or PBMCs supplied cDNA or gDNA.

Ages ranged from about 18 to 89 years, with residence in 24 US areas. In assigning cohorts, the study relied on participant-reported clinical history. The repertoire was sequenced with immunoSEQ multiplex PCR; TCRdb's copy has only in-frame clones and lacks some. Among under 200,000 clones, 80% were seen once, and the ten largest hold about 3.7%. The sample taken for sequencing was PBMCs or T cells enriched from blood (not recorded which). The TCR comes from a woman in her fifties or sixties who had recovered from COVID-19.

This chain's CDR3 is CASSEVDRGGGNTIYF. For the CDR3, the DNA is TGCGCCAGCAGTGAGGTCGACAGGGGGGGAGGAAACACCATATATTTT. The genes are TRBV10-2 and TRBJ1-3, with 9 bases that match TRBD1. The length of the CDR3 is 16 residues. J was trimmed by 4 bases and V by 2 bases; bases with no gene match: 6. Germline CDR1 WSHSY, CDR2 SAAADI.